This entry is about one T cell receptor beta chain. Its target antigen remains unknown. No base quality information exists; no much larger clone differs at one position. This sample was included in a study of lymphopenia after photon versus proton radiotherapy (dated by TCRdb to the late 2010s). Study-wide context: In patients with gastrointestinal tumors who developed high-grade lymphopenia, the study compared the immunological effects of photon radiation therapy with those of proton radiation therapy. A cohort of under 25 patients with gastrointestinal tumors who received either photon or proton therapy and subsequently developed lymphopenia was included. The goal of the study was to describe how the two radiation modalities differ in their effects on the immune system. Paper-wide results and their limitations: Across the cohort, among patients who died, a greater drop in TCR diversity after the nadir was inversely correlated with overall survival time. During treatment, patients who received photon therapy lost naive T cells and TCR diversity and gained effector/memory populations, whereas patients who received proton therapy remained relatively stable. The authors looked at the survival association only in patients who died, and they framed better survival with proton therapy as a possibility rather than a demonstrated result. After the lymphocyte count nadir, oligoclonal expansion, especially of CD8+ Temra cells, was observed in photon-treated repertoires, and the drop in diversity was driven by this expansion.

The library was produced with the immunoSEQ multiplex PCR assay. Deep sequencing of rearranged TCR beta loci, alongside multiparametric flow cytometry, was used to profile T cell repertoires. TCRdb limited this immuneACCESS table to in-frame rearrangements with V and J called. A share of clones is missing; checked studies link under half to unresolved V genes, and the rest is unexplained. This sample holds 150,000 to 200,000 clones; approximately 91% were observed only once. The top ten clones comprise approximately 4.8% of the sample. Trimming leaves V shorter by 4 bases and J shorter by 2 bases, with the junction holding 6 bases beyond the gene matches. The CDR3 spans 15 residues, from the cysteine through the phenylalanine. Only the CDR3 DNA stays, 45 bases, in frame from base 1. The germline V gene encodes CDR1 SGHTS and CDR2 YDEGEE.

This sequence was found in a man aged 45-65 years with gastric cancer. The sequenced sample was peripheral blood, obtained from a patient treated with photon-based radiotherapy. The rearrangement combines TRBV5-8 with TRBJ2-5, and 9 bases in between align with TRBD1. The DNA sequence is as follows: TGTGCCAGCAGCCCCGGGACAGGGACTCAAGAGACCCAGTACTTC. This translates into CASSPGTGTQETQYF.